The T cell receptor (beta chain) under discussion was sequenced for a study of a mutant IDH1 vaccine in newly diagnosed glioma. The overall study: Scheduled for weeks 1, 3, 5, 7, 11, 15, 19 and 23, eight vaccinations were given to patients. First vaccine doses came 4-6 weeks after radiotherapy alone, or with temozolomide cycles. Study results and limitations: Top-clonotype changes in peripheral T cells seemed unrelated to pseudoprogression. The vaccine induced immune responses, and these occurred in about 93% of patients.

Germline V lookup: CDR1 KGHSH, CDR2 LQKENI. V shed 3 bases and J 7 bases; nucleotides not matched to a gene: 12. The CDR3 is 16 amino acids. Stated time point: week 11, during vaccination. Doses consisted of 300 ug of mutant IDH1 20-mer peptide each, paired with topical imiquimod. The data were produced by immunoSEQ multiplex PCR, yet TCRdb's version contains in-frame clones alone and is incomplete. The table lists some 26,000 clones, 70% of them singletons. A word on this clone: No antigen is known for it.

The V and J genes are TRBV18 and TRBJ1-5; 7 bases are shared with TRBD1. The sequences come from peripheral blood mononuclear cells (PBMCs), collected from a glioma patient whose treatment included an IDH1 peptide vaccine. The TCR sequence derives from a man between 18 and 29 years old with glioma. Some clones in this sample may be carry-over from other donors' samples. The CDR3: CASSPDTGAVRQPQHF. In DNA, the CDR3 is TGTGCCAGCTCACCGGATACAGGGGCGGTAAGGCAGCCCCAGCATTTT.